The 5 T cell receptor beta chains in this list originate from one sample, sequenced in a study of blood T cell repertoires in COVID-19. The table came from immunoSEQ multiplex PCR; TCRdb's copy has only in-frame clones and leaves some out. The sample has hundreds of thousands of clones; 80% to 90% are singletons. Sequencing was carried out using peripheral blood. The receptors here all came from a woman under 40 with active or convalescent COVID-19.

The rearrangement links TRBV6-5 to TRBJ2-5; 8 nucleotides match TRBD2. Unmatched junction bases numbered 3, after V lost 5 bases and J lost 4 bases. This CDR3 comprises 13 residues. CDR1 and CDR2 (germline): MNHEY, SVGAGI. The chain's CDR3 is CASSPRGGETQYF. In DNA, the CDR3 is TGTGCCAGCAGTCCCCGGGGGGGAGAGACCCAGTACTTC.

V gene TRBV2 combines with J gene TRBJ1-1; TRBD1 aligns across 10 bases. The CDR3 has 16 residues. V shed 3 bases and J 7 bases; nucleotides not matched to a gene: 11. Germline loops: CDR1 SNHLY, CDR2 FYNNEI. The CDR3 coding sequence is TGTGCCAGCAGTGAGACAGGGGGCCTTGGGGATGGTGAAGCTTTCTTT. This codes for CASSETGGLGDGEAFF.

J is TRBJ1-3 and V is TRBV2; D remains unclear. This CDR3 is 14 amino acids long. Per germline, CDR1 SNHLY and CDR2 FYNNEI. V lost 4 bases to trimming and J lost 2 bases, with 9 bases between them. For the CDR3, the DNA is TGTGCCAGCAGTGTGAACACCCCTGGAAACACCATATATTTT. Translation gives CASSVNTPGNTIYF.

Only one count was recorded for this clone. The rearrangement links TRBV4-2 to TRBJ1-6; 7 bases agree with TRBD1. The CDR3 spans 15 residues. J gave up 11 bases and V 4 bases, and 11 bases lay outside the gene matches. Germline values: CDR1 LGHNA, CDR2 YNFKEQ. CDR3 loop: CASSPRGDGTPPLHF. CDR3 bases: TGTGCCAGCAGCCCCAGGGGGGACGGCACGCCACCCCTCCACTTT.

The rearrangement links TRBV2 to TRBJ1-5; D is uncertain. CDR1 and CDR2 from the germline V gene are SNHLY and FYNNEI. V lost 4 bases and J 3 bases, leaving 7 bases between the germline ends. The CDR3 runs 13 residues. The CDR3 region is CASSVEDNQPQHF. CDR3 DNA: TGTGCCAGCAGTGTAGAGGACAATCAGCCCCAGCATTTT.